This T cell receptor beta chain was retrieved from a study of blood T cell repertoires in COVID-19. Whole-study context: Researchers got acute and convalescent COVID-19 samples from the United States, Italy and Spain.

Germline loops: CDR1 WSHSY, CDR2 SAAADI. Germline trimming cut 6 bases from V and 7 bases from J; bases unmatched to any gene: 7. The CDR3 spans 14 residues. Per the original methods: Reference gene primer amplification in the assay estimated nucleated cell counts. Data came from immunoSEQ multiplex PCR; TCRdb stores just in-frame clones and leaves some out. V and J calls and clone size are given by that table; D and trimming were obtained from the DNA. The table records about 68,000 clones, approximately 80% of them present only once. The sample taken for sequencing was peripheral blood. This receptor was obtained from a man aged 80 or over with acute or convalescent COVID-19. V is TRBV10-2 and J is TRBJ2-1, with 9 nucleotides matching TRBD2. The CDR3 DNA is TGCGCCAGCAGCGGGAGCGGGAGGAGGAATGAGCAGTTCTTC. Its translation: CASSGSGRRNEQFF.